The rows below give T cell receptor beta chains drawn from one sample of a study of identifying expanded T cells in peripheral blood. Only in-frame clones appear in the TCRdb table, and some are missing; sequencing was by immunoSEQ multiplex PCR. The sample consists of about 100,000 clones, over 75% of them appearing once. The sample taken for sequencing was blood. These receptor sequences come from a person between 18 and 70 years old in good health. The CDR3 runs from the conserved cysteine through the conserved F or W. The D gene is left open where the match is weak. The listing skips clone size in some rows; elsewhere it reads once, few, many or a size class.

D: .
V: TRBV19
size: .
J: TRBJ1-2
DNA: TGTGCCAGCGCACCAGGGGACCGACTTGGCTATGGCTACACCTTC
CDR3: CASAPGDRLGYGYTF

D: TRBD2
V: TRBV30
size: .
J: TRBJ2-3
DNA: TGTGCCTGGAGCGCGGCGACTAGCGGGACCACAGATACGCAGTATTTT
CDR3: CAWSAATSGTTDTQYF

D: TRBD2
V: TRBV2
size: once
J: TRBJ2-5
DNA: TGTGCCAGCAGTTCGACTAGCGGGGGGCCGTTAGGAGAGACCCAGTACTTC
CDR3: CASSSTSGGPLGETQYF

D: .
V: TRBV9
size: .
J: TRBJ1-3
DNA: TGTGCCAGCAACCGGGACGGCTCTGGAAACACCATATATTTT
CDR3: CASNRDGSGNTIYF

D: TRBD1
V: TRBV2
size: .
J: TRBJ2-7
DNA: TGTGCCAGCACCGAGAGGACAGGCCCGAGCGAGCAGTACTTC
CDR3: CASTERTGPSEQYF

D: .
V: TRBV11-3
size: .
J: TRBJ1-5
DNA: TGTGCCAGTCGTGAATGTACGCCGCGCCCGGGTACGAATCAGCCCCAGCATTTT
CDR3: CASRECTPRPGTNQPQHF

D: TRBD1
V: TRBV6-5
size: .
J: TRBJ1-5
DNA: TGTGCCAGCGGACTTGAACAGGGGAGCAATCAGCCCCAGCATTTT
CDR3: CASGLEQGSNQPQHF

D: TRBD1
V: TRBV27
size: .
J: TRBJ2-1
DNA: TGTGCCAGCAGTTTTGGGGACAGGGGTTTAAATGAGCAGTTCTTC
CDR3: CASSFGDRGLNEQFF

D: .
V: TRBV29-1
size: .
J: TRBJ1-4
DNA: TGCAGCGTTGGAATGACAGCAGAAATTGAAAAACTGTTTTTT
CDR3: CSVGMTAEIEKLFF

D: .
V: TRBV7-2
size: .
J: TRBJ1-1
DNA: TGTGCCAGCAGCTTTATTTATGAAGCTTTCTTT
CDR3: CASSFIYEAFF

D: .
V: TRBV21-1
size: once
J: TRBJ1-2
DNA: TGTGCCAGCACTACAGCTACTGACGGCGCCCAAACTCCTCTCTGCTCTCTATCTTATGGCTACACCTTC
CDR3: CASTTATDGAQTPLCSLSYGYTF

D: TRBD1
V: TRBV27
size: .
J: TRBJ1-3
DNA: TGTGCCAGCAGATCTGGGACAGGGACGGGAAACACCATATATTTT
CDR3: CASRSGTGTGNTIYF

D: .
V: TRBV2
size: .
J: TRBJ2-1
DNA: TGTGCCAGCAGTGAACAGGCCTCCGAGCAGTTCTTC
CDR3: CASSEQASEQFF

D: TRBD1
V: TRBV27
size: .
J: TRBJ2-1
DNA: TGTGCCAGCTCCACCCACCGACAGGGGATTACCTACAATGAGCAGTTCTTC
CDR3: CASSTHRQGITYNEQFF

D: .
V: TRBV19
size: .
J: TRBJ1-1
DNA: TGTGCCAGTACCCATGGGGCAGACCAGAACACTGAAGCTTTCTTT
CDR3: CASTHGADQNTEAFF

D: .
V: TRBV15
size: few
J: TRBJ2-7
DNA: TGTGCCACCAGCAGAGATCTCAACACACAAAAGATCGAGCAGTACTTC
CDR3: CATSRDLNTQKIEQYF

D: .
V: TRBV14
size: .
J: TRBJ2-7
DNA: TGTGCCAGCAGCCAAGTAGGGGGGCCAACGGGCGAGCAGTACTTC
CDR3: CASSQVGGPTGEQYF

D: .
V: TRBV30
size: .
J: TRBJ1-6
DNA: TGTGCCTGGACTTATTCTGACCCGGCGACACCCCTCCACTTT
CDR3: CAWTYSDPATPLHF

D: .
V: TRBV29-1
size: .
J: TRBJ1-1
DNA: TGCAGCGTTTTCCCAGAAAACACTGAAGCTTTCTTT
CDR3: CSVFPENTEAFF

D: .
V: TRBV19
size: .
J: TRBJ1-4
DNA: TGTGCCAGTAGTATCTCTGAAAAACTGTTTTTT
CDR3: CASSISEKLFF